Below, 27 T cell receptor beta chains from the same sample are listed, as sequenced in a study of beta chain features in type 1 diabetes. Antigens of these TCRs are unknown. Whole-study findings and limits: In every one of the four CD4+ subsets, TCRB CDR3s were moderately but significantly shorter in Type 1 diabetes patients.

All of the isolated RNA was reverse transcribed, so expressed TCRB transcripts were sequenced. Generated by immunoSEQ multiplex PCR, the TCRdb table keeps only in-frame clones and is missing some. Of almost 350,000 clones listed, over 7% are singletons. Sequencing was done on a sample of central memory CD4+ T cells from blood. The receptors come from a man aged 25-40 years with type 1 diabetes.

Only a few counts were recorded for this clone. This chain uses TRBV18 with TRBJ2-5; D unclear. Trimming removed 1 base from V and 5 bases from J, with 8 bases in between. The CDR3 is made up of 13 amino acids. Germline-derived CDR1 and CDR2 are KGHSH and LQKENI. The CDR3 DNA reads TGTGCCAGCTCACCACTAGCACAGGAGACCCAGTACTTC. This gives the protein CASSPLAQETQYF.

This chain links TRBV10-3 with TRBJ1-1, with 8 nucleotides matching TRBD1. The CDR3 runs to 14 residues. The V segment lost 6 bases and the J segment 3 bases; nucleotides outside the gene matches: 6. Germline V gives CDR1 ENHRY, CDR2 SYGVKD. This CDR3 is CAISGQGLYTEAFF. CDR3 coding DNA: TGTGCCATCAGCGGACAGGGACTGTACACTGAAGCTTTCTTT.

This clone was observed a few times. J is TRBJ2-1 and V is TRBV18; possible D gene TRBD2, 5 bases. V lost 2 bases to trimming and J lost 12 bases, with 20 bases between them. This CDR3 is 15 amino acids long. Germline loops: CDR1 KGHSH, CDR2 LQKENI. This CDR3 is CASSPNRLETAGQFF. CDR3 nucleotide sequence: TGTGCCAGCTCACCAAATCGGTTGGAGACCGCGGGGCAGTTCTTC.

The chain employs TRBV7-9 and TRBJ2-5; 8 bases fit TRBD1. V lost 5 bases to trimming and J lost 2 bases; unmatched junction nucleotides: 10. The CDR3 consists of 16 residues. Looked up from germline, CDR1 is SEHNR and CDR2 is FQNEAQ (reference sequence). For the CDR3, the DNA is TGTGCCAGCAGCACCTCGACAGGGGATATACAAGAGACCCAGTACTTC. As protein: CASSTSTGDIQETQYF.

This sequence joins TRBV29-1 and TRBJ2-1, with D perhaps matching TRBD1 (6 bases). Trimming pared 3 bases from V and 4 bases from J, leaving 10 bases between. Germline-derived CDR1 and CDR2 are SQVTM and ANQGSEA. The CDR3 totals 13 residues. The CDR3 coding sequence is TGCAGCGTTGACGGGGACACTTACAATGAGCAGTTCTTC. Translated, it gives CSVDGDTYNEQFF.

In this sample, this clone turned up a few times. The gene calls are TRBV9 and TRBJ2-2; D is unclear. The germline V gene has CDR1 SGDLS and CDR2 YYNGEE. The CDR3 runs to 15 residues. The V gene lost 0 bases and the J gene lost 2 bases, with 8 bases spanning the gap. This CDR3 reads CASSVGLDNTGELFF. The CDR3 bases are TGTGCCAGCAGCGTAGGACTGGATAACACCGGGGAGCTGTTTTTT. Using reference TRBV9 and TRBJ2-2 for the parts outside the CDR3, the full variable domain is DSGVTQTPKHLITATGQRVTLRCSPRSGDLSVYWYQQSLDQGLQFLIQYYNGEERAKGNILERFSAQQFPDLHSELNLSSLELGDSALYFCASSVGLDNTGELFFGEGSRLTVL.

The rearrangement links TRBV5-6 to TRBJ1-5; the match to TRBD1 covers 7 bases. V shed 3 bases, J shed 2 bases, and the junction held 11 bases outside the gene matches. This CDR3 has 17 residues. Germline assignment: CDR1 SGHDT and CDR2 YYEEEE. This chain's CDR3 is CASSSDNTGAGNQPQHF. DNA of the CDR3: TGTGCCAGCAGCTCGGATAACACAGGGGCCGGCAATCAGCCCCAGCATTTT.

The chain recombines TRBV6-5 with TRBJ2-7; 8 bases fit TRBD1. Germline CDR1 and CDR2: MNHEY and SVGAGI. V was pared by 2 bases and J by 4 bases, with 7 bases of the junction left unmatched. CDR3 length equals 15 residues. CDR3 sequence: CASSYIRTGRYEQYF. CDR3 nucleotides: TGTGCCAGCAGTTACATCCGGACAGGGCGGTACGAGCAGTACTTC.

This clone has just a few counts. The CDR3 spells CASSDSPWETQYF. CDR3 in DNA: TGTGCCAGTAGTGACAGCCCTTGGGAGACCCAGTACTTC. The chain has TRBV19 and TRBJ2-5; perhaps TRBD1 as D (5 bases). The CDR3 sequence is 13 residues long. Trimming left V 5 bases short and J 5 bases short, with 12 bases between. Per the germline V gene, CDR1 is LNHDA and CDR2 is SQIVND (reference sequence).

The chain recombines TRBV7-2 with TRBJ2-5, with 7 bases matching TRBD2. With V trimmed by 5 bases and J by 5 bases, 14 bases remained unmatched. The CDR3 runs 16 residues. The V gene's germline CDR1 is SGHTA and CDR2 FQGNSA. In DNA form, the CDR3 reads TGTGCCAGCAGCCTCTCCTTAGCAGCGGGGATCGAGACCCAGTACTTC. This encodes CASSLSLAAGIETQYF.

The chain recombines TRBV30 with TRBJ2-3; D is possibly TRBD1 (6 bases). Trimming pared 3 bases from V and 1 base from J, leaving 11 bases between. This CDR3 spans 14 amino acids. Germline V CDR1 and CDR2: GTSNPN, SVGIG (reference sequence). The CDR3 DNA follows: TGTGCCTGGAGCCGGGACACAGGCACAGATACGCAGTATTTT. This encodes CAWSRDTGTDTQYF.

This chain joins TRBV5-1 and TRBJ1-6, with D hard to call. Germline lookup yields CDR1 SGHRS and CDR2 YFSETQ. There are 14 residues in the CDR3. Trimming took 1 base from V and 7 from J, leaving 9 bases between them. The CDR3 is CASSLFQNNSPLHF. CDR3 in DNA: TGCGCCAGCAGCTTGTTCCAGAACAATTCACCCCTCCACTTT.

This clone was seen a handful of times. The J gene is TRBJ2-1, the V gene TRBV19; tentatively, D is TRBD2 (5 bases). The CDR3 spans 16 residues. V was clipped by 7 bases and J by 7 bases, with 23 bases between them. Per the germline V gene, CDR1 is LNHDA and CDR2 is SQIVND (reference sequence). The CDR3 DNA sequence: TGTGCCAGTATGAGAGGGTCGGGATCACAGTCAAATGAGCAGTTCTTC. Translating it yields CASMRGSGSQSNEQFF.

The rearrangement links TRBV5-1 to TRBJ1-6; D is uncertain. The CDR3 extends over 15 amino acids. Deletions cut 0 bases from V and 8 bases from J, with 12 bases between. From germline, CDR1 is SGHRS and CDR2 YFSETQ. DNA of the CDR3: TGCGCCAGCAGCTTGGACAAAAATTGGGATTCACCCCTCCACTTT. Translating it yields CASSLDKNWDSPLHF.

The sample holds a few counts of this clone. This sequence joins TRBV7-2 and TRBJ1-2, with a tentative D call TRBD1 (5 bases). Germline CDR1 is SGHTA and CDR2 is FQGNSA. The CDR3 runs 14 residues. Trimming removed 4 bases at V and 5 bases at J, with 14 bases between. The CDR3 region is CASSSRDGSYGYTF. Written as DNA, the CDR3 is TGTGCCAGCAGCTCCCGGGACGGCTCTTATGGCTACACCTTC.

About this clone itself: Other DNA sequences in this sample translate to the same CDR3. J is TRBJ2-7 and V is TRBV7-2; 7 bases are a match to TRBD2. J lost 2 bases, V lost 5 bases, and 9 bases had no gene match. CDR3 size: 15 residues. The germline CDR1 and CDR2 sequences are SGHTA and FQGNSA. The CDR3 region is CASSPGGGTTYEQYF. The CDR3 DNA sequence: TGTGCCAGCAGCCCGGGAGGCGGGACCACCTACGAGCAGTACTTC.

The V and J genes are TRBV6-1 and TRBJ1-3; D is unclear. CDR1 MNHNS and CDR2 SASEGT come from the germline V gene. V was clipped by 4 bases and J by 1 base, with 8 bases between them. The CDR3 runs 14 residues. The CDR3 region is CASSVRGSGNTIYF. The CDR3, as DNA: TGTGCCAGCAGTGTCCGGGGTTCTGGAAACACCATATATTTT.

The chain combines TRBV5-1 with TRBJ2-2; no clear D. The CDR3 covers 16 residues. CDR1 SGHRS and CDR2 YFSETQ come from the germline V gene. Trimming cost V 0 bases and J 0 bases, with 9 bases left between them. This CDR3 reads CASSLESMPNTGELFF. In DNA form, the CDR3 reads TGCGCCAGCAGCTTGGAAAGTATGCCGAACACCGGGGAGCTGTTTTTT.

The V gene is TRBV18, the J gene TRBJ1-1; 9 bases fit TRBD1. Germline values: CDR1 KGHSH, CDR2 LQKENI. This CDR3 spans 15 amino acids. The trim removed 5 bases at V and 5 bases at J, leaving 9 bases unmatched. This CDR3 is CASSAPLTGGTEAFF. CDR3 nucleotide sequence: TGTGCCAGCTCAGCTCCTCTGACAGGGGGAACTGAAGCTTTCTTT.

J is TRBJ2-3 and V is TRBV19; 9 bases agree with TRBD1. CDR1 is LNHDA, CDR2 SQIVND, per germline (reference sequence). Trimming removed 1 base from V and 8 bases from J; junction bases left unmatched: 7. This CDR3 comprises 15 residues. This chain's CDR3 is CASSIVPPTGGTQYF. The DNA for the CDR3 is TGTGCCAGTAGTATAGTCCCACCGACAGGGGGTACGCAGTATTTT.

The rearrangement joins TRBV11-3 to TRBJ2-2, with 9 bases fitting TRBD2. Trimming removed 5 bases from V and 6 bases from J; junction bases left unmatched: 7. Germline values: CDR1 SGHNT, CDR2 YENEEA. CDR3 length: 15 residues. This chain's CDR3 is CASSLERGVSGELFF. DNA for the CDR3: TGTGCCAGCAGCCTGGAGCGGGGGGTTTCCGGGGAGCTGTTTTTT.

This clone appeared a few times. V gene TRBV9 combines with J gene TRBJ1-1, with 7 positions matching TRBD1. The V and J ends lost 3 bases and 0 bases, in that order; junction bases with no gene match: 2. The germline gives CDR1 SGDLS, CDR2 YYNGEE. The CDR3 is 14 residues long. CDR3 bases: TGTGCCAGCAGCGGGGACAGCGTGAACACTGAAGCTTTCTTT. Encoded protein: CASSGDSVNTEAFF.

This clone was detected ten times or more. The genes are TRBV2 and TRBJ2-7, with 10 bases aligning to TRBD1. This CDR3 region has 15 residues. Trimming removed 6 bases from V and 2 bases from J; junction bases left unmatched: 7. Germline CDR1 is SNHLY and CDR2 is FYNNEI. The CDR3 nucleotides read TGTGCCAGCAGACTCCGGGACAGGGGAACCTACGAGCAGTACTTC. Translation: CASRLRDRGTYEQYF.

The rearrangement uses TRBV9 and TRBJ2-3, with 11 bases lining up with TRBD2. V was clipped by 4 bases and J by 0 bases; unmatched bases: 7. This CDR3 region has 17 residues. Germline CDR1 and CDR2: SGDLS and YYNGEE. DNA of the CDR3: TGTGCCAGCAGCCCCAGGACTAGCGGGCTCAGCACAGATACGCAGTATTTT. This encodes CASSPRTSGLSTDTQYF. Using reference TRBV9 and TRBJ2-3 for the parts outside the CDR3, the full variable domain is DSGVTQTPKHLITATGQRVTLRCSPRSGDLSVYWYQQSLDQGLQFLIQYYNGEERAKGNILERFSAQQFPDLHSELNLSSLELGDSALYFCASSPRTSGLSTDTQYFGPGTRLTVL.

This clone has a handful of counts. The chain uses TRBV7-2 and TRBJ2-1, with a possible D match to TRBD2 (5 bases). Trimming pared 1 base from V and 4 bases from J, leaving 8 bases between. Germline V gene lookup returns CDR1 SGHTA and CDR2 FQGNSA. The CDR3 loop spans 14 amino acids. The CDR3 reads CASSLDQRYNEQFF. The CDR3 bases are TGTGCCAGCAGCTTAGATCAGCGGTACAATGAGCAGTTCTTC. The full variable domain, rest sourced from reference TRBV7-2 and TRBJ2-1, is GAGVSQSPSNKVTEKGKDVELRCDPISGHTALYWYRQSLGQGLEFLIYFQGNSAPDKSGLPSDRFSAERTGGSVSTLTIQRTQQEDSAVYLCASSLDQRYNEQFFGPGTRLTVL.

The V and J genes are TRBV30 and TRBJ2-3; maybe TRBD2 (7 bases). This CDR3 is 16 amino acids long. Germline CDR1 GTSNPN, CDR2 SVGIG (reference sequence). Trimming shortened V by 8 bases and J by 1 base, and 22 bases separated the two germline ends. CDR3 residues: CAGGAFRESRTDTQYF. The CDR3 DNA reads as TGTGCCGGGGGGGCCTTCAGGGAATCTCGCACAGATACGCAGTATTTT.

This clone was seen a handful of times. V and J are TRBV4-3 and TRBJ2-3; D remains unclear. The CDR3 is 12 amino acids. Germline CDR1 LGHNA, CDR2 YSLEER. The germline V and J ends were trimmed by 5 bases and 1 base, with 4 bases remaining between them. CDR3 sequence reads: CASSDGTDTQYF. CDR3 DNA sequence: TGCGCCAGCAGCGACGGCACAGATACGCAGTATTTT.